These 12 T cell receptor beta chains originate from one sample sequenced in a study of CXCR3-negative and CXCR3-positive naive CD8 T cells. Study conclusions and caveats: Hydrophobicity of TRB CDR3s was greater in CXCR3-positive naive cells than in CXCR3-negative naive cells.

Their target antigens are unknown. UMI-labeled 5' RACE yielded the TRB cDNA libraries. Using the 5' RACE reads, TCRdb records one entry per CDR3 protein without DNA. This listing includes 150,000 or so distinct CDR3 sequences. Sequenced material: naive CXCR3+ CD8+ T cells from blood. Indicated subset: CD45RO-CCR7+CD27+CD95- naive CD8+ T cells expressing CXCR3 (TNR3+). The receptors come from a human donor in good health. Some clones in this sample may be carry-over from other donors' samples.

The chain uses TRBV10-3 and TRBJ2-7; TCRdb proposes TRBD2, but this gene call is untestable without DNA. From germline, CDR1 is ENHRY and CDR2 SYGVKD. This CDR3 is built from 15 residues. CDR3 region: CAISDEPGLSYEQCF.

The rearrangement uses TRBV3-1 and TRBJ2-2; TCRdb names TRBD1, which stays unverified in the absence of DNA. This CDR3 spans 14 amino acids. CDR1 and CDR2 from the germline V gene are LGHDT and YNNKEL (reference sequence). The CDR3 reads CASSQQDSTGELFF.

The chain uses TRBV29-1 and TRBJ2-6; without DNA, the TCRdb call of TRBD2 cannot be checked. This CDR3 comprises 15 residues. CDR1 is SQVTM, CDR2 ANQGSEA, per germline. CDR3 in amino acids: CSVGLRAAGANVLTF. The full variable domain, rest sourced from reference TRBV29-1 and TRBJ2-6, is SAVISQKPSRDICQRGTSLTIQCQVDSQVTMMFWYRQQPGQSLTLIATANQGSEATYESGFVIDKFPISRPNLTFSTLTVSNMSPEDSSIYLCSVGLRAAGANVLTFGAGSRLTVL.

The rearrangement links TRBV12-3 or TRBV12-4 to TRBJ2-7; checking the TCRdb D call of TRBD1 is not possible without DNA. This CDR3 has 15 amino acids. CDR3 protein: CASSPQSSLSYEQYF.

This chain uses TRBV29-1 with TRBJ2-3; TCRdb indicates TRBD1, and absent DNA this call remains unverified. This CDR3 has 17 amino acids. Germline V gene lookup returns CDR1 SQVTM and CDR2 ANQGSEA. The CDR3 spells CSVEEEGLRTRADTQYF.

This chain links TRBV7-9 with TRBJ2-7; TCRdb returns TRBD1, unconfirmable since there is no DNA. The CDR3 runs 15 residues. Germline loops: CDR1 SEHNR, CDR2 FQNEAQ (reference sequence). The CDR3 sequence: CASSSSFGPKYEQYF.

This chain joins TRBV9 and TRBJ2-7; TCRdb's D call, TRBD1, is unchecked because there is no DNA. Germline CDR1 is SGDLS and CDR2 is YYNGEE. The CDR3 covers 15 residues. The CDR3 protein is CASSADRGQMYEQYF.

The chain has TRBV4-3 and TRBJ1-5; TCRdb gives TRBD1 as the D gene, but with no DNA this cannot be confirmed. CDR1 LGHNA and CDR2 YSLEER come from the germline V gene. The CDR3 length is 15 residues. CDR3 protein: CASSQEDSFGQPQHF.

The chain is built from TRBV29-1 and TRBJ2-3; no DNA is available, so the TRBD1 call from TCRdb remains unchecked. In germline, CDR1 is SQVTM, CDR2 ANQGSEA. The CDR3 length is 18 residues. CDR3: CSVDSIDWTITSMDTQYF.

V is TRBV29-1 and J is TRBJ2-1; with no DNA, the TCRdb D assignment of TRBD2 cannot be verified. The CDR3 is 18 amino acids. The germline CDR1 and CDR2 sequences are SQVTM and ANQGSEA. CDR3 residues: CSVRLSGLAGGWANEQFF.

The V gene is TRBV6-5, the J gene TRBJ2-1. Germline CDR1 reads MNHEY; CDR2 reads SVGAGI. The CDR3 is made up of 15 amino acids. The chain's CDR3 is CASSYSLSSYNEQFF.

The CDR3: CASSSTVYNEQFF. This sequence joins TRBV7-9 and TRBJ2-1; TCRdb's D call, TRBD1, is unchecked because there is no DNA. The CDR3 loop spans 13 amino acids. The germline V gene has CDR1 SEHNR and CDR2 FQNEAQ (reference sequence). The complete variable domain, with remaining parts taken from reference TRBV7-9 and TRBJ2-1, reads DTGVSQNPRHKITKRGQNVTFRCDPISEHNRLYWYRQTLGQGPEFLTYFQNEAQLEKSRLLSDRFSAERPKGSFSTLEIQRTEQGDSAMYLCASSSTVYNEQFFGPGTRLTVL.